The entry that follows covers one TCR beta chain sequence. As yet, its antigen is unknown. The sample originates from a study of T cells after yellow fever vaccination. Overall study results and limits: Most clones from primary vaccination were detected again post-booster (96% CD4, around 88% CD8). The CD4 compartment and the CD8 compartment contained a small share of clonotypes in common. FACS-sorted repertoires could harbor abundant contaminating bulk-population clonotypes.

After removal of 2 bases from V and 7 bases from J, the junction contained 8 bases not matched to a gene. This CDR3 has 16 amino acids. Per the germline V gene, CDR1 is SEHNR and CDR2 is FQNEAQ (reference sequence). TCRdb re-called the 5' RACE reads with MiXCR, one entry per CDR3 protein. The data hold approximately 340,000 distinct CDR3 sequences, with 8.5% to 10% observed a single time. The sequence derives from a man aged 18 to 30 who received the YFV17D yellow fever vaccine. This material consisted of PBMCs, taken on the day of the first yellow fever vaccination. The rearrangement links TRBV7-9 to TRBJ2-2; 9 bases are a match to TRBD1. The CDR3 loop reads CASSLSRQGDGGELFF. In DNA, the CDR3 is TGTGCCAGCAGCTTAAGCCGACAGGGGGACGGCGGGGAGCTGTTTTTT.